A single sample is the source of the 27 T cell receptor beta chains below, sequenced in a study of a mutant IDH1 vaccine in newly diagnosed glioma. Their cognate antigens are unknown. Time point reported: week 23, last vaccination. Doses of 300 ug of mutant IDH1 20-mer peptide were given with topical imiquimod. Repertoires were generated with immunoSEQ multiplex PCR, while TCRdb's copy carries only in-frame clones and drops some. The sample comprises 52,000 or so clones, about 81% of which are singletons, and approximately 8.2% rests with the top ten. The sample consisted of PBMCs, taken from a glioma patient whose treatment included an IDH1 peptide vaccine. The receptors were sampled from a middle-aged woman with glioma. Some clones in this sample may be carry-over from other donors' samples.

This sequence joins TRBV5-6 and TRBJ2-2; 8 bases are a match to TRBD1. The germline gives CDR1 SGHDT, CDR2 YYEEEE. CDR3 length: 16 residues. V was clipped by 5 bases and J by 4 bases; unmatched bases: 10. The chain's CDR3 is CASSRTGGRSTGELFF. CDR3 nucleotide sequence: TGTGCCAGCAGTCGAACAGGGGGGAGATCCACCGGGGAGCTGTTTTTT. Supplemented by reference TRBV5-6 and TRBJ2-2, the full variable domain reads DAGVTQSPTHLIKTRGQQVTLRCSPKSGHDTVSWYQQALGQGPQFIFQYYEEEERQRGNFPDRFSGHQFPNYSSELNVNALLLGDSALYLCASSRTGGRSTGELFFGEGSRLTVL.

Only one count was recorded for this clone. This chain joins TRBV10-3 and TRBJ2-7; 7 bases are shared with TRBD1. The CDR3 extends over 15 amino acids. The V and J ends lost 0 bases and 0 bases, in that order; junction bases with no gene match: 2. Per germline, CDR1 ENHRY and CDR2 SYGVKD. CDR3: CAISESGQSSYEQYF. The CDR3 DNA follows: TGTGCCATCAGTGAGTCGGGACAGAGCTCCTACGAGCAGTACTTC.

V usage is TRBV13 and J usage is TRBJ1-1, with D uncertain. The V gene's germline CDR1 is PRHDT and CDR2 FYEKMQ (reference sequence). The CDR3 covers 17 residues. V shed 5 bases and J shed 1 base, with 20 bases lying between them. As DNA, the CDR3 is TGTGCCAGCAGCCCCTTGGGAGGAAAGGGAAGGAACACTGAAGCTTTCTTT. It is translated as CASSPLGGKGRNTEAFF.

The rearrangement uses TRBV7-9 and TRBJ1-1; perhaps TRBD1 as D (5 bases). The germline V and J ends were trimmed by 5 bases and 7 bases, with 14 bases remaining between them. Per germline, CDR1 SEHNR and CDR2 FQNEAQ (reference sequence). The CDR3 loop spans 13 amino acids. The CDR3 here is CASSHIRQYEAFF. The CDR3 DNA is TGTGCCAGCAGCCACATTCGACAGTATGAAGCTTTCTTT.

This chain joins TRBV5-6 and TRBJ2-4, with TRBD1 as a possible D gene (6 bases). This CDR3 is 17 amino acids long. Between the trimmed V and J ends, which lost 0 bases and 0 bases, there was a span of 13 bases. Looked up from germline, CDR1 is SGHDT and CDR2 is YYEEEE. CDR3: CASSLGGQTIAKNIQYF. Here the CDR3 DNA reads TGTGCCAGCAGCTTGGGCGGACAGACTATAGCCAAAAACATTCAGTACTTC.

The CDR3 DNA follows: TGTGCCAGCAGCTTGGGCGGGTTGGGAAATTCACCCCTCCACTTT. It encodes CASSLGGLGNSPLHF. This chain uses TRBV5-5 with TRBJ1-6; D uncertain. The CDR3 length is 15 residues. Germline CDR1 is SGHKS and CDR2 is YYEKEE (reference sequence). Trimming removed 0 bases from V and 7 bases from J, with 11 bases in between.

This chain joins TRBV11-2 and TRBJ1-5; maybe TRBD1 (5 bases). This CDR3 region has 14 residues. The V gene's germline CDR1 is SGHAT and CDR2 FQNNGV. V lost 1 base and J lost 9, with 13 bases in between. The CDR3 sequence: CASSLGGPGTPQHF. DNA of the CDR3: TGTGCCAGCAGCTTAGGGGGACCAGGAACGCCCCAGCATTTT.

The V and J genes are TRBV28 and TRBJ1-5; D remains unclear. Germline CDR1 and CDR2: MDHEN and SYDVKM. V was pared by 5 bases and J by 6 bases, with 11 bases between. This CDR3 comprises 13 residues. The DNA of the CDR3 is TGTGCCAGCAGTCTCACCGTGGGTCAGCCCCAGCATTTT. This gives the protein CASSLTVGQPQHF.

This sequence joins TRBV21-1 and TRBJ2-7. TRBV21-1 is listed as a pseudogene. The CDR3 is 14 residues long. The CDR3 sequence: CATTPGLSSYEQYF. CDR3 nucleotides: TGTGCCACCACTCCGGGGCTCTCTTCCTACGAGCAGTACTTC.

This clone was detected only a few times. This chain connects TRBV19 to TRBJ1-2; a weak D match, TRBD1 (5 bases). The CDR3 covers 14 residues. Trimming stripped 5 bases from V and 8 bases from J, with 18 bases between. In germline, CDR1 is LNHDA, CDR2 SQIVND (reference sequence). This CDR3 is CASSWRQGGLGYTF. CDR3 coding DNA: TGTGCCAGTAGTTGGCGGCAGGGAGGCCTAGGCTACACCTTC.

For the CDR3, the DNA is TGTGCCATCAGCCCTCCAGGGTCCTCGTGGGCTTTCTTT. As protein: CAISPPGSSWAFF. The gene calls are TRBV10-3 and TRBJ1-1, with TRBD1 as a possible D gene (5 bases). CDR3 size: 13 residues. Germline V lookup: CDR1 ENHRY, CDR2 SYGVKD. V lost 6 bases, J lost 11 bases, and 19 bases lay in between.

This clone was counted a single time. The CDR3 reads CASSGWDRAPGELFF. CDR3 DNA: TGTGCCAGCAGTGGATGGGACAGGGCCCCCGGGGAGCTGTTTTTT. The chain recombines TRBV6-1 with TRBJ2-2, with 9 bases lining up with TRBD1. V shed 4 bases and J 6 bases; nucleotides not matched to a gene: 6. Germline V gives CDR1 MNHNS, CDR2 SASEGT. The CDR3 length is 15 residues.

The chain combines TRBV5-1 with TRBJ2-7; the match to TRBD2 covers 7 bases. The junction had 8 bases not matched to a gene; V was cut back by 0 bases and J by 5 bases. Germline CDR1 SGHRS, CDR2 YFSETQ. This CDR3 contains 15 residues. The CDR3 region has the DNA TGCGCCAGCAGCTTGGCCCCAGGGAGGGCCCACGAGCAGTACTTC. Encoded protein: CASSLAPGRAHEQYF.

CDR3 region: CASSLTDPFPASNQPQHF. The CDR3 DNA reads TGTGCCAGTAGCCTCACGGACCCCTTCCCGGCGAGCAATCAGCCCCAGCATTTT. The genes are TRBV19 and TRBJ1-5; D ambiguous. V dropped 6 bases and J dropped 1 base, with 22 bases sitting between them. CDR3 length: 18 residues. CDR1 and CDR2 (germline): LNHDA, SQIVND (reference sequence). The full variable domain, in which reference TRBV19 and TRBJ1-5 provide the parts outside the CDR3, is DGGITQSPKYLFRKEGQNVTLSCEQNLNHDAMYWYRQDPGQGLRLIYYSQIVNDFQKGDIAEGYSVSREKKESFPLTVTSAQKNPTAFYLCASSLTDPFPASNQPQHFGDGTRLSIL.

The chain couples TRBV4-2 to TRBJ2-2; no clear D. This CDR3 comprises 14 residues. Germline lookup yields CDR1 LGHNA and CDR2 YNFKEQ. Between the trimmed V and J ends, which lost 6 bases and 5 bases, there was a span of 13 bases. CDR3 nucleotides: TGTGCCAGCAGGGGTCGCGTGTTGACCGGGGAGCTGTTTTTT. Its protein is CASRGRVLTGELFF.

The CDR3 nucleotides are TGTGCCTTACAGGTGTCAACTAATGAAAAACTGTTTTTT. This codes for CALQVSTNEKLFF. The rearrangement uses TRBV30 and TRBJ1-4; possible D gene TRBD1, 5 bases. The V gene's germline CDR1 is GTSNPN and CDR2 SVGIG (reference sequence). The CDR3 is 13 amino acids. Trimming took off 7 bases at V and 0 bases at J, with 9 bases between the two ends.

This clone was picked up one time. The rearrangement uses TRBV6-6 and TRBJ2-7; 9 bases agree with TRBD1. This CDR3 has 15 amino acids. In germline, CDR1 is MNHNY, CDR2 SVGAGI (reference sequence). The V segment lost 6 bases and the J segment 5 bases; nucleotides outside the gene matches: 11. The CDR3 coding sequence is TGTGCCAGCAGAGACTCCGGGACAGGGCGCGACGAGCAGTACTTC. Its protein is CASRDSGTGRDEQYF.

This chain uses TRBV7-2 with TRBJ1-2, with a weak D call TRBD1 (5 bases). The germline V gene encodes CDR1 SGHTA and CDR2 FQGNSA. V dropped 5 bases and J dropped 4 bases, with 17 bases sitting between them. This CDR3 region has 15 residues. For the CDR3, the DNA is TGTGCCAGCAGCCCCCAGGGTAGCAAAGGCTATGGCTACACCTTC. Translating gives CASSPQGSKGYGYTF.

This chain connects TRBV10-3 to TRBJ2-1, with TRBD2 matching over 10 bases. Germline V gene sequence: CDR1 ENHRY, CDR2 SYGVKD. Unmatched junction bases numbered 9, after V lost 10 bases and J lost 6 bases. The CDR3 covers 14 residues. This chain's CDR3 is CASQRGGPGNEQFF. CDR3 coding DNA: TGTGCCAGCCAGCGGGGGGGCCCGGGCAATGAGCAGTTCTTC.

The J gene is TRBJ2-1, the V gene TRBV5-6, with D possibly being TRBD1 (6 bases). Germline values: CDR1 SGHDT, CDR2 YYEEEE. Trimming left V 4 bases short and J 2 bases short, with 13 bases between. The CDR3 runs to 15 residues. The CDR3 spells CASSLRGGTYNEQFF. The CDR3 region has the DNA TGTGCCAGCAGCCTCAGAGGGGGTACCTACAATGAGCAGTTCTTC.

The chain uses TRBV2 and TRBJ1-2, with D perhaps TRBD1 (5 bases). There are 15 residues in the CDR3. CDR1 is SNHLY, CDR2 FYNNEI, per germline. Trimming removed 7 bases at V and 3 bases at J, with 18 bases between. DNA for the CDR3: TGTGCCAGCAATCCGCAGGGTTCCTTATACTATGGCTACACCTTC. It translates to CASNPQGSLYYGYTF.

J is TRBJ2-1 and V is TRBV9; 8 nucleotides line up with TRBD2. CDR1 is SGDLS, CDR2 YYNGEE, per germline. V lost 3 bases, J lost 4 bases, and 6 bases stayed unmatched. The CDR3 consists of 15 residues. The CDR3, as DNA: TGTGCCAGCAGCGGGGTGGGCGGGGGGTACAATGAGCAGTTCTTC. Translated: CASSGVGGGYNEQFF.

CDR3 nucleotide sequence: TGTGCCTGGAGTAAAGGACAGGGGGGGAATCAGCCCCAGCATTTT. This sequence encodes CAWSKGQGGNQPQHF. The chain is built from TRBV30 and TRBJ1-5; 10 nucleotides line up with TRBD1. Germline CDR1 GTSNPN, CDR2 SVGIG (reference sequence). J was trimmed by 4 bases and V by 2 bases; bases with no gene match: 5. This CDR3 spans 15 amino acids.

The gene calls are TRBV6-5 and TRBJ1-2, with 9 bases lining up with TRBD1. The V and J ends lost 0 bases and 6 bases, in that order; junction bases with no gene match: 5. Germline CDR1 and CDR2: MNHEY and SVGAGI. This CDR3 contains 15 residues. CDR3 in amino acids: CASSYSTGGRDGYTF. The CDR3 DNA sequence: TGTGCCAGCAGTTACTCGACAGGGGGTAGGGATGGCTACACCTTC.

J is TRBJ2-7 and V is TRBV29-1; 7 bases fit TRBD1. The junction had 2 bases not matched to a gene; V was cut back by 6 bases and J by 3 bases. The CDR3 contains 11 residues. CDR1 and CDR2 (germline): SQVTM, ANQGSEA. CDR3 residues: CSVTGIYEQYF. CDR3 in DNA: TGCAGCGTGACAGGGATCTACGAGCAGTACTTC.

This clone has just one count. This chain uses TRBV6-5 with TRBJ2-5, with 7 nucleotides matching TRBD2. Germline V gene data show CDR1 as MNHEY and CDR2 as SVGAGI. V shed 3 bases and J 4 bases; nucleotides not matched to a gene: 2. This CDR3 is built from 13 residues. CDR3 loop: CASSYGEGETQYF. The CDR3 DNA reads as TGTGCCAGCAGTTATGGGGAGGGAGAGACCCAGTACTTC.

This chain links TRBV19 with TRBJ1-2; D ambiguous. The CDR3 covers 13 residues. Germline V gene sequence: CDR1 LNHDA, CDR2 SQIVND (reference sequence). Trimming removed 10 bases at V and 1 base at J, with 13 bases between. As DNA, the CDR3 is TGTGCCACCACAAAAGGATTTAACTATGGCTACACCTTC. This encodes CATTKGFNYGYTF.